Listed here are 18 T cell receptor beta chains from one sample, sequenced in a study of blood T cell repertoires in COVID-19. Assay: immunoSEQ multiplex PCR; the TCRdb copy retains only in-frame clones and omits some. This table holds roughly 71,000 clones, 65% to 90% found once. The source material was peripheral blood. The receptors shown here come from a man aged 50-60 years with acute or convalescent COVID-19.

The gene calls are TRBV6-2 or TRBV6-3 and TRBJ2-7; no definite D call. Germline V CDR1 and CDR2: MNHEY, SVGEGT. This CDR3 is built from 13 residues. V lost 6 bases and J lost 4, with 13 bases in between. CDR3 bases: TGTGCCAGCAGCCTAATAAAACTGTACGAGCAGTACTTC. Protein product: CASSLIKLYEQYF.

This rearrangement joins TRBV5-6 to TRBJ2-1; D remains ambiguous. Between the trimmed V and J ends, which lost 3 bases and 4 bases, there was a span of 5 bases. This CDR3 comprises 12 residues. Looked up from germline, CDR1 is SGHDT and CDR2 is YYEEEE. In DNA, the CDR3 is TGTGCCAGCAGCTCTATGTACAATGAGCAGTTCTTC. Its protein is CASSSMYNEQFF. The full variable domain, in which reference TRBV5-6 and TRBJ2-1 provide the parts outside the CDR3, is DAGVTQSPTHLIKTRGQQVTLRCSPKSGHDTVSWYQQALGQGPQFIFQYYEEEERQRGNFPDRFSGHQFPNYSSELNVNALLLGDSALYLCASSSMYNEQFFGPGTRLTVL.

The chain recombines TRBV5-5 with TRBJ2-5; 7 nucleotides agree with TRBD2. The CDR3 runs 14 residues. V shed 4 bases, J shed 6 bases, and the junction held 9 bases outside the gene matches. Germline values: CDR1 SGHKS, CDR2 YYEKEE (reference sequence). The DNA for the CDR3 is TGTGCCAGCAGCGCAGCGGGGACCACCCAGACCCAGTACTTC. It yields the protein CASSAAGTTQTQYF. Complete variable domain (other parts from reference TRBV5-5 and TRBJ2-5): DAGVTQSPTHLIKTRGQQVTLRCSPISGHKSVSWYQQVLGQGPQFIFQYYEKEERGRGNFPDRFSARQFPNYSSELNVNALLLGDSALYLCASSAAGTTQTQYFGPGTRLLVL.

The gene calls are TRBV25-1 and TRBJ2-3; D unresolved. The V end was cut by 4 bases, the J end by 7 bases, with 9 bases between. Germline CDR1 reads MGHDK; CDR2 reads SYGVNS. The CDR3 is made up of 12 amino acids. CDR3 region: CASSATQYTQYF. DNA of the CDR3: TGTGCCAGCAGTGCTACTCAATATACGCAGTATTTT.

The CDR3 is CASSLGGGRDTGELFF. The CDR3 DNA follows: TGTGCCAGCAGCTTAGGCGGGGGTAGGGACACCGGGGAGCTGTTTTTT. The V call is TRBV7-8, the J call TRBJ2-2; 7 bases map to TRBD2. Germline values: CDR1 SGHVS, CDR2 FQNEAQ. The CDR3 length is 16 residues. The trim removed 1 base at V and 3 bases at J, leaving 5 bases unmatched.

The rearrangement links TRBV6-6 to TRBJ2-1; 8 bases agree with TRBD2. This CDR3 spans 15 amino acids. V gave up 6 bases and J gave up 2 bases; unmatched junction bases: 6. The V gene's germline CDR1 is MNHNY and CDR2 SVGAGI (reference sequence). CDR3: CASSLGLGTYNEQFF. CDR3 DNA sequence: TGTGCCAGCAGCTTGGGACTAGGAACCTACAATGAGCAGTTCTTC.

This chain links TRBV10-3 with TRBJ2-3; D possibly corresponds to TRBD1 (7 bases). The V end was cut by 6 bases, the J end by 3 bases, with 16 bases between. Germline values: CDR1 ENHRY, CDR2 SYGVKD. The CDR3 is 15 amino acids. The CDR3 bases are TGTGCCATCAGGGAGGGGGCTAGTGTGACAGATACGCAGTATTTT. It translates to CAIREGASVTDTQYF.

This clone was seen more than once but under ten times. The chain joins TRBV11-2 to TRBJ2-7; 9 nucleotides match TRBD1. V dropped 5 bases and J dropped 4; count of bases not matched to a gene: 18. Germline CDR1 SGHAT, CDR2 FQNNGV. The CDR3 length is 18 residues. CDR3 amino acids: CASSPIRRRTGEIYEQYF. The CDR3 nucleotides read TGTGCCAGCAGCCCAATACGCAGGCGGACAGGGGAAATTTACGAGCAGTACTTC.

This chain uses TRBV10-3 with TRBJ1-1, with a weak D call TRBD1 (6 bases). The CDR3 spans 13 residues. Trimming removed 5 bases from V and 1 base from J, with 8 bases in between. Germline V gene data show CDR1 as ENHRY and CDR2 as SYGVKD. The CDR3 DNA reads TGTGCCATCAGTTTGGGGGCGAACACTGAAGCTTTCTTT. Residues: CAISLGANTEAFF.

This chain links TRBV12-3 or TRBV12-4 with TRBJ1-3; 7 nucleotides align to TRBD1. CDR3 size: 12 residues. J was trimmed by 7 bases and V by 6 bases; bases with no gene match: 3. The CDR3 loop is CASRGTANTIYF. CDR3 DNA: TGTGCCAGCAGAGGGACAGCGAACACCATATATTTT.

V usage is TRBV6-1 and J usage is TRBJ2-3; D gene ambiguous. Looked up from germline, CDR1 is MNHNS and CDR2 is SASEGT. The V and J ends lost 0 bases and 4 bases respectively, with 8 bases between them. This CDR3 has 14 amino acids. CDR3 loop: CASSEASRADTQYF. CDR3 sequence (DNA): TGTGCCAGCAGTGAAGCTAGCAGAGCAGATACGCAGTATTTT.

Ten or more counts support this clone. The chain recombines TRBV24-1 with TRBJ2-3; TRBD2 might be the D (5 bases). The CDR3 is 19 amino acids. Trimming left V 4 bases short and J 4 bases short, with 26 bases between. The germline gives CDR1 KGHDR, CDR2 SFDVKD. CDR3: CATSDSPPRTLLKPDTQYF. CDR3 DNA: TGTGCCACCAGTGACTCCCCGCCCCGGACTTTATTGAAACCAGATACGCAGTATTTT.

This clone was seen more than once but under ten times. The rearrangement joins TRBV12-2 to TRBJ2-7; no DNA check was done on the table's D call, TRBD1. TRBV12-2 is flagged as a pseudogene. The CDR3 contains 19 residues. The CDR3 DNA is TGTGCAAGTCGCCTCGGGACAGGGAACCTTCGTTTCCCTAGAGGCGAGCAGTACGTC. This sequence encodes CASRLGTGNLRFPRGEQYV.

A word on this clone: This may be a read error, as it is one base from a much larger clone. The same CDR3 is also encoded by other DNA sequences in this sample. The V call is TRBV5-4, the J call TRBJ1-3, with D maybe TRBD1 (5 bases). The CDR3 is 16 amino acids. In germline, CDR1 is SGHNT, CDR2 YYREEE (reference sequence). The CDR3 nucleotides read TGTGCTAGCAGCAGAACAACAGGTTCTACGGGAAACACCATATATTTT. This sequence encodes CASSRTTGSTGNTIYF.

The rearrangement joins TRBV19 to TRBJ1-5; maybe TRBD1 (5 bases). Trimming removed 0 bases at V and 4 bases at J, with 10 bases between. CDR1 is LNHDA, CDR2 SQIVND, per germline (reference sequence). The CDR3 extends over 15 amino acids. The CDR3, as DNA: TGTGCCAGTAGTATAGATGGGGAGGGGAATCAGCCCCAGCATTTT. Translation: CASSIDGEGNQPQHF. Combining the CDR3 with reference TRBV19 and TRBJ1-5 gives the whole variable domain DGGITQSPKYLFRKEGQNVTLSCEQNLNHDAMYWYRQDPGQGLRLIYYSQIVNDFQKGDIAEGYSVSREKKESFPLTVTSAQKNPTAFYLCASSIDGEGNQPQHFGDGTRLSIL.

V usage is TRBV6-5 and J usage is TRBJ2-1, with TRBD1 as a possible D gene (6 bases). The CDR3 has 14 amino acids. Trimming took 4 bases from V and 4 from J, leaving 11 bases between them. CDR1 is MNHEY, CDR2 SVGAGI, per germline. CDR3 protein: CASSFTDRYNEQFF. The CDR3 region has the DNA TGTGCCAGCAGTTTCACGGACAGATACAATGAGCAGTTCTTC.

The chain carries TRBV2 and TRBJ2-3; D unclear. This CDR3 is 18 amino acids long. Per germline, CDR1 SNHLY and CDR2 FYNNEI. Trimming stripped 0 bases from V and 3 bases from J, with 19 bases between. The chain's CDR3 is CASSEAPPVLAKTDTQYF. CDR3 sequence (DNA): TGTGCCAGCAGTGAAGCCCCCCCTGTCCTGGCCAAAACAGATACGCAGTATTTT. Together with reference TRBV2 and TRBJ2-3, the CDR3 gives the full variable domain: EPEVTQTPSHQVTQMGQEVILRCVPISNHLYFYWYRQILGQKVEFLVSFYNNEISEKSEIFDDQFSVERPDGSNFTLKIRSTKLEDSAMYFCASSEAPPVLAKTDTQYFGPGTRLTVL.

V and J are TRBV3-1 (or the pseudogene TRBV3-2) and TRBJ2-4; the D is unclear. V lost 1 base, J lost 3 bases, and 16 bases lay in between. Germline CDR1 reads LGHDT; CDR2 reads YNNKEL (reference sequence). The CDR3 runs to 17 residues. CDR3 sequence reads: CASSQVFSFSRKNIQYF. As DNA, the CDR3 is TGTGCCAGCAGCCAAGTATTCTCCTTTAGCCGCAAAAACATTCAGTACTTC.